Listed here are 16 T cell receptor beta chains from one sample, sequenced in a study of vaccination and CD4 T cells after COVID-19. MiXCR, applied by TCRdb to the PCR reads, yields one record per CDR3 protein. The sample consists of tens of thousands of distinct CDR3 sequences, about 47% of them appearing once. As to time point: late sampling 161 to 241 days after vaccination in three convalescent patients. Sequencing used CD4+ T cells from blood, obtained about 7 months after SARS-CoV-2 vaccination. These receptors originate from a human donor who had recovered from COVID-19.

This rearrangement joins TRBV7-2 to TRBJ2-1, with 7 bases aligning to TRBD1. V shed 4 bases and J 8 bases; nucleotides not matched to a gene: 8. The CDR3 has 14 amino acids. Germline lookup yields CDR1 SGHTA and CDR2 FQGNSA. In nucleotides, the CDR3 is TGTGCCAGCAGCTACGACAGGGTTTTGGATGAGCAGTTCTTC. It specifies CASSYDRVLDEQFF. The variable domain in full, with the rest retrieved from reference TRBV7-2 and TRBJ2-1, is GAGVSQSPSNKVTEKGKDVELRCDPISGHTALYWYRQSLGQGLEFLIYFQGNSAPDKSGLPSDRFSAERTGGSVSTLTIQRTQQEDSAVYLCASSYDRVLDEQFFGPGTRLTVL.

The rearrangement joins TRBV21-1 to TRBJ1-5. TRBV21-1 is noted as a pseudogene. The CDR3 has 18 residues. The CDR3 spells CASSKISSGRVGNQPQHF. Written as DNA, the CDR3 is TGTGCCAGCAGCAAGATATCCTCTGGTCGGGTCGGGAATCAGCCCCAGCATTTT.

This chain links TRBV6-1 with TRBJ1-3; no clear D gene. Trimming took 1 base from V and 4 from J, leaving 14 bases between them. Germline-derived CDR1 and CDR2 are MNHNS and SASEGT. This CDR3 has 16 amino acids. The CDR3 region has the DNA TGTGCCAGCAGTGAAGGGCGGAATGCTCTGGGAAACACCATATATTTT. Protein sequence: CASSEGRNALGNTIYF.

CDR3 residues: CSARDYLGGAETQYF. In DNA, the CDR3 is TGCAGTGCTAGAGATTATCTAGGCGGGGCAGAGACCCAGTACTTC. The chain uses TRBV20-1 and TRBJ2-5; D may be TRBD2 (6 bases). The CDR3 is 15 residues long. Trimming stripped 0 bases from V and 4 bases from J, with 15 bases between. Germline V gene data show CDR1 as DFQATT and CDR2 as SNEGSKA (reference sequence).

This clonotype was counted a few times. V usage is TRBV7-2 and J usage is TRBJ2-2; D ambiguous. There are 14 residues in the CDR3. Trimming cost V 1 base and J 4 bases, with 7 bases left between them. CDR1 and CDR2 from the germline V gene are SGHTA and FQGNSA. DNA of the CDR3: TGTGCCAGCAGCTTAGGACGGGCCACCGGGGAGCTGTTTTTT. Residues: CASSLGRATGELFF. Supplemented by reference TRBV7-2 and TRBJ2-2, the full variable domain reads GAGVSQSPSNKVTEKGKDVELRCDPISGHTALYWYRQSLGQGLEFLIYFQGNSAPDKSGLPSDRFSAERTGGSVSTLTIQRTQQEDSAVYLCASSLGRATGELFFGEGSRLTVL.

In this sample, this clonotype turned up a few times. V and J are TRBV20-1 and TRBJ2-5; tentative D call: TRBD2 (5 bases). The length of the CDR3 is 15 residues. The V and J ends lost 2 bases and 2 bases respectively, with 15 bases between them. Germline lookup yields CDR1 DFQATT and CDR2 SNEGSKA (reference sequence). The CDR3 nucleotides read TGCAGTGCTAGAAGGCCGGGGTACCCACAAGAGACCCAGTACTTC. It translates to CSARRPGYPQETQYF.

The table lists this clonotype with a count of one. V gene TRBV6-4 combines with J gene TRBJ2-7; 9 nucleotides align to TRBD2. The CDR3 spans 17 residues. The J segment lost 4 bases and the V segment lost 5 bases, leaving 15 bases of the junction unmatched. The germline V gene has CDR1 MRHNA and CDR2 SNTAGT. DNA of the CDR3: TGTGCCAGCAGTTACCGGGACCGACTAGCGGCAGATTACGAGCAGTACTTC. This encodes CASSYRDRLAADYEQYF.

This sequence joins TRBV6-4 and TRBJ2-7; 7 nucleotides line up with TRBD1. The CDR3 totals 15 residues. V shed 5 bases, J shed 2 bases, and the junction held 9 bases outside the gene matches. Germline V gene sequence: CDR1 MRHNA, CDR2 SNTAGT. DNA of the CDR3: TGTGCCAGCAGTCCGGGGACAGCGCCCACCTACGAGCAGTACTTC. Translating gives CASSPGTAPTYEQYF.

This rearrangement joins TRBV28 to TRBJ2-2; 11 nucleotides agree with TRBD2. CDR1 is MDHEN, CDR2 SYDVKM, per germline. The CDR3 is made up of 15 amino acids. Trimming cost V 2 bases and J 6 bases; bases outside gene matches: 2. The CDR3 here is CASSLVGLAAGELFF. The DNA of the CDR3 is TGTGCCAGCAGTTTAGTGGGACTAGCGGCCGGGGAGCTGTTTTTT.

Only a few counts were recorded for this clonotype. This sequence joins TRBV15 and TRBJ2-7; a possible D gene is TRBD2 (5 bases). Deletions cut 3 bases from V and 5 bases from J, with 20 bases between. The CDR3 has 16 residues. Germline V gene sequence: CDR1 LNHNV, CDR2 YYDKDF (reference sequence). The CDR3 coding sequence is TGTGCCACCAGCAGGGCTCCAACTAGATTAGAACACGAGCAGTACTTC. Translated, it gives CATSRAPTRLEHEQYF.

The chain has TRBV6-1 and TRBJ2-7, with no clear D. The CDR3 spans 13 residues. The V end was cut by 7 bases, the J end by 5 bases, with 15 bases between. Per the germline V gene, CDR1 is MNHNS and CDR2 is SASEGT. The CDR3 region is CASKLVGSDEQYF. CDR3 nucleotide sequence: TGTGCCAGCAAGCTTGTGGGTTCCGACGAGCAGTACTTC.

This clonotype was recorded a few times. The rearrangement links TRBV7-9 to TRBJ2-2, with unresolved D. The CDR3 totals 14 residues. The V end was cut by 1 base, the J end by 5 bases, with 8 bases between. The germline V gene has CDR1 SEHNR and CDR2 FQNEAQ (reference sequence). CDR3 in DNA: TGTGCCAGCAGCTTAGTCGGGTCGACCGGGGAGCTGTTTTTT. Translated, it gives CASSLVGSTGELFF.

J is TRBJ2-7 and V is TRBV20-1, with D perhaps TRBD1 (6 bases). This CDR3 is 16 amino acids long. Trimming removed 0 bases at V and 0 bases at J, with 15 bases between. Looked up from germline, CDR1 is DFQATT and CDR2 is SNEGSKA (reference sequence). The CDR3 loop reads CSARDMDSWASYEQYF. The CDR3 coding sequence is TGCAGTGCTAGAGATATGGACAGCTGGGCCTCCTACGAGCAGTACTTC.

The V gene is TRBV7-8, the J gene TRBJ2-1; 7 bases fit TRBD2. Trimming took 1 base from V and 4 from J; bases not matched to a gene: 7. CDR3 size: 16 residues. Per germline, CDR1 SGHVS and CDR2 FQNEAQ. CDR3 region: CASSLVGLAEYNEQFF. The CDR3 DNA reads as TGTGCCAGCAGCTTAGTTGGGCTAGCGGAGTACAATGAGCAGTTCTTC.

The chain links TRBV5-4 to TRBJ2-3; no reliable D call. The germline V gene encodes CDR1 SGHNT and CDR2 YYREEE (reference sequence). Deletions cut 4 bases from V and 3 bases from J, with 9 bases between. The CDR3 totals 13 residues. CDR3 protein: CASSPDSTDTQYF. The CDR3 DNA reads TGTGCCAGCAGCCCCGACTCTACAGATACGCAGTATTTT.

The chain employs TRBV20-1 and TRBJ1-2; 9 bases fit TRBD1. The V gene end was trimmed by 0 bases and the J gene end by 3 bases; junction bases not matched to a gene: 5. CDR1 is DFQATT, CDR2 SNEGSKA, per germline (reference sequence). The CDR3 has 15 amino acids. The CDR3 reads CSARERTGADYGYTF. CDR3 bases: TGCAGTGCTAGAGAGCGGACAGGGGCAGACTATGGCTACACCTTC.